Listed below are T cell receptor beta chains from one sample, sequenced in a study of cytomegalovirus exposure and HLA in healthy donors. TCRdb's table, derived via immunoSEQ multiplex PCR, lists solely in-frame clones and lacks some. The table has 150,000 to 200,000 clones, around 81% seen once. The sample taken for sequencing was PBMCs. These receptors were obtained from a woman aged 25-40 years in good health and CMV-seronegative. Both conserved end residues are part of each CDR3. D genes are given only for firm matches. The size field is filled for only some rows; it gives once, few, many or a size class.

d_call,clone_size,cdr3_length,v_call,j_call,cdr3_aa,cdr3_nt
TRBD1,.,16,TRBV7-9,TRBJ2-1,CSSSFYRGRALHGQFF,TGTTCCAGCAGCTTCTACAGGGGGCGCGCCCTACACGGGCAGTTCTTC
.,.,12,TRBV30,TRBJ2-7,CAWSTVSYEQYF,TGTGCCTGGAGTACCGTCAGCTACGAGCAGTACTTC
.,.,14,TRBV5-1,TRBJ2-2,CASSLDRVSGELFF,TGCGCCAGCAGCTTGGACAGGGTGTCTGGGGAGCTGTTTTTT
.,.,15,TRBV6-5,TRBJ1-3,CASSYGHHSGNTIYF,TGTGCCAGCAGTTACGGACACCACTCTGGAAACACCATATATTTT
.,.,15,TRBV5-1,TRBJ2-1,CASSLEPSSYNEQFF,TGCGCCAGCAGCTTGGAGCCGAGCTCCTACAATGAGCAGTTCTTC
.,.,15,TRBV6-5,TRBJ2-2,CASSYVGGNTGELFF,TGTGCCAGCAGTTACGTGGGGGGGAACACCGGGGAGCTGTTTTTT
TRBD2,.,16,TRBV4-3,TRBJ2-7,CASSQEVPSGAYEQYF,TGCGCCAGCAGCCAAGAGGTGCCTAGCGGAGCCTACGAGCAGTACTTC
TRBD1,.,14,TRBV15,TRBJ2-1,CATSRDRAYNEQFF,TGTGCCACCAGCAGGGACAGGGCCTACAATGAGCAGTTCTTC
.,.,13,TRBV29-1,TRBJ2-7,CSVAGIGTYEQYF,TGCAGCGTGGCGGGAATAGGCACCTACGAGCAGTACTTC
TRBD2,.,17,TRBV5-4,TRBJ2-1,CASSSTTSGGAYREQFF,TGTGCCAGCAGCTCAACAACTAGCGGGGGGGCCTACCGGGAGCAGTTCTTC
.,.,15,TRBV5-1,TRBJ2-2,CASSIGTTNTGELFF,TGCGCCAGCAGCATCGGGACAACGAACACCGGGGAGCTGTTTTTT
.,.,12,TRBV23-1,TRBJ2-3,CATDRGTDTQYF,TGCGCCACCGACCGGGGCACAGATACGCAGTATTTT
TRBD1,.,13,TRBV18,TRBJ2-1,CASSPPTTGGQFF,TGTGCCAGCTCACCGCCGACGACAGGGGGGCAGTTCTTC
TRBD2,.,16,TRBV27,TRBJ2-7,CASSLSSGRALYEQYF,TGTGCCAGCAGCCTATCTAGCGGGAGGGCCCTCTACGAGCAGTACTTC
TRBD1,.,13,TRBV28,TRBJ1-2,CASSRTGNYGYTF,TGTGCCAGCAGTCGGACAGGGAACTATGGCTACACCTTC
TRBD2,.,16,TRBV28,TRBJ2-1,CASSPLAGGDYNEQFF,TGTGCCAGCAGTCCTCTAGCGGGAGGGGACTACAATGAGCAGTTCTTC
.,.,16,TRBV5-1,TRBJ2-1,CASSELAVSSYNEQFF,TGCGCCAGCAGCGAATTAGCGGTGAGCTCCTACAATGAGCAGTTCTTC
.,.,14,TRBV28,TRBJ2-7,CASSHRLQLLEQYF,TGTGCCAGCAGCCATCGGTTACAGTTGCTCGAGCAGTACTTC
TRBD1,.,12,TRBV30,TRBJ1-5,CAWSRQGEAQHF,TGTGCCTGGAGTAGGCAGGGGGAAGCCCAGCATTTT
.,few,15,TRBV7-2,TRBJ1-4,CASSSSTGGYEKLFF,TGTGCCAGCAGCTCGTCGACGGGGGGATACGAAAAACTGTTTTTT
TRBD1,.,16,TRBV11-2,TRBJ1-1,CASSFGQGGGATEAFF,TGTGCCAGCAGCTTCGGACAGGGGGGAGGGGCCACTGAAGCTTTCTTT
.,few,15,TRBV5-1,TRBJ1-5,CASSLAGSSNQPQHF,TGCGCCAGCAGCTTGGCCGGTAGTAGCAATCAGCCCCAGCATTTT
.,.,16,TRBV9,TRBJ2-3,CASSTQQGPSGDTQYF,TGTGCCAGCAGCACCCAGCAGGGTCCTAGTGGAGATACGCAGTATTTT
.,.,15,TRBV27,TRBJ2-1,CASRPAQGSYNEQFF,TGTGCCAGCAGACCGGCACAGGGTTCCTACAATGAGCAGTTCTTC
.,.,14,TRBV28,TRBJ1-6,CASSLGQENSPLHF,TGTGCCAGCAGTTTGGGTCAGGAAAATTCACCCCTCCACTTT
.,.,15,TRBV5-4,TRBJ1-4,CASSLGTSTNEKLFF,TGTGCCAGCAGCTTGGGGACATCAACTAATGAAAAACTGTTTTTT
TRBD1,few,13,TRBV19,TRBJ2-1,CASSRTGAGEQFF,TGTGCCAGTAGTAGGACAGGCGCCGGAGAGCAGTTCTTC
TRBD1,.,16,TRBV19,TRBJ1-2,CASMRQGQATNYGYTF,TGTGCCAGTATGAGGCAAGGACAGGCAACTAACTATGGCTACACCTTC
TRBD2,.,13,TRBV30,TRBJ2-1,CAWSDGRSYEQFF,TGTGCCTGGAGTGACGGGAGGAGCTATGAGCAGTTCTTC
.,.,16,TRBV19,TRBJ2-3,CASSIWGVEGTDTQYF,TGTGCCAGTAGTATCTGGGGGGTGGAGGGCACAGATACGCAGTATTTT
.,.,14,TRBV5-1,TRBJ1-2,CASNRDTLEYGYTF,TGCGCCAGCAACCGGGACACCCTAGAATATGGCTACACCTTC
.,.,12,TRBV11-2,TRBJ2-1,CASSFRGNEQFF,TGTGCCAGCAGCTTTAGAGGAAATGAGCAGTTCTTC
TRBD2,.,14,TRBV28,TRBJ2-7,CASLTAGGGYEQYF,TGTGCCAGCCTCACAGCGGGAGGGGGCTACGAGCAGTACTTC
TRBD1,.,15,TRBV18,TRBJ2-5,CASSPPTGGWETQYF,TGTGCCAGCTCACCACCGACAGGGGGCTGGGAGACCCAGTACTTC
.,.,15,TRBV15,TRBJ2-1,CATSSRVSSYNEQFF,TGTGCCACCAGCAGTCGGGTCAGCTCCTACAATGAGCAGTTCTTC
TRBD1,.,16,TRBV9,TRBJ2-3,CASSPSLRQGADTQYF,TGTGCCAGCAGCCCCTCGTTGCGACAGGGGGCAGATACGCAGTATTTT
.,.,15,TRBV19,TRBJ1-1,CASSSIDRINTEAFF,TGTGCCAGTAGTTCCATCGACAGAATCAACACTGAAGCTTTCTTT
.,.,14,TRBV29-1,TRBJ2-1,CSVEWWGGLNEQFF,TGCAGCGTTGAATGGTGGGGGGGCCTCAATGAGCAGTTCTTC
.,few,14,TRBV13,TRBJ1-5,CASSPRGHNQPQHF,TGTGCCAGCAGCCCCCGTGGGCACAATCAGCCCCAGCATTTT
.,.,15,TRBV25-1,TRBJ1-6,CASSESTDIYSPLHF,TGTGCCAGCAGTGAATCTACAGACATTTATTCACCCCTCCACTTT
.,.,15,TRBV7-9,TRBJ2-2,CASSLRVFDTGELFF,TGTGCCAGCAGCCTCAGGGTCTTCGACACCGGGGAGCTGTTTTTT
TRBD1,.,18,TRBV9,TRBJ2-1,CASSEGGTGTGPAGEQFF,TGTGCCAGCAGCGAGGGGGGTACCGGGACAGGGCCCGCGGGGGAGCAGTTCTTC
.,.,20,TRBV10-1,TRBJ2-5,CASSEATRHGRPRYQETQYF,TGCGCCAGCAGTGAGGCCACCCGCCACGGGAGACCCCGATACCAAGAGACCCAGTACTTC
.,.,16,TRBV4-3,TRBJ1-3,CASSQDTASSGNAIYF,TGCGCCAGCAGCCAAGATACGGCTAGCTCTGGAAACGCCATATATTTT
.,.,15,TRBV9,TRBJ1-3,CASSATGTSGNTIYF,TGTGCCAGCAGCGCCACAGGAACCTCTGGAAACACCATATATTTT
.,.,14,TRBV27,TRBJ1-1,CASSDTGLNTEAFF,TGTGCCAGCAGCGATACAGGGCTGAACACTGAAGCTTTCTTT
TRBD2,.,17,TRBV28,TRBJ2-1,CASRKTRSGNIYNEQFF,TGTGCCAGCAGAAAAACCCGTAGCGGGAACATCTACAATGAGCAGTTCTTC
.,.,13,TRBV2,TRBJ2-3,CASSSGDPDTQYF,TGTGCCAGCTCCTCAGGGGACCCAGATACGCAGTATTTT
TRBD2,.,14,TRBV2,TRBJ2-1,CASRSTSVYNEQFF,TGTGCCAGCCGGTCGACTAGCGTATACAATGAGCAGTTCTTC
.,.,15,TRBV7-2,TRBJ1-1,CASSPQRGMNTEAFF,TGTGCCAGCAGCCCCCAGAGGGGGATGAACACTGAAGCTTTCTTT
TRBD2,once,16,TRBV4-3,TRBJ2-7,CASSQDLGGDRYEQYF,TGCGCCAGCAGCCAAGATCTCGGGGGGGACCGCTACGAGCAGTACTTC
TRBD2,once,16,TRBV7-3,TRBJ2-3,CASSLGAGLESDTQYF,TGTGCCAGCAGCCTAGGGGCGGGACTAGAATCCGATACGCAGTATTTT
TRBD2,.,16,TRBV4-3,TRBJ2-3,CASSQGSAGGTDTQYF,TGCGCCAGCAGCCAAGGTTCCGCGGGAGGCACAGATACGCAGTATTTT
.,.,21,TRBV19,TRBJ2-6,CASSKSSINWGRSTGANVLTF,TGTGCCAGTAGTAAGTCTTCCATTAACTGGGGGCGGTCTACTGGGGCCAACGTCCTGACTTTC